This TCR beta chain was sequenced during a study of shared clonotypes between healthy human individuals. A split of CD4+ cells into CD45RA+ naive and CD45RA-negative memory subsets was performed. Concerning this clone itself: Its antigen is currently unknown.

General observations from the study: Expectations were that clonotype sharing among donors would be affected by sequencing depth. With several donors compared, roughly 5% of naive CD4 clonotypes were shared. Generation probabilities were higher for clonotypes shared across all four sorted-subset donors than for unshared ones.

This CDR3 comprises 16 residues. The trim removed 5 bases at V and 1 base at J, leaving 10 bases unmatched. CDR1 SGHTA and CDR2 FQGTGA come from the germline V gene. Using immunoSEQ multiplex PCR, the repertoire was profiled, and TCRdb retains in-frame clones only, with some absent. Of approximately 2.5 million clones detected, over 85% appear once; the ten largest clones hold roughly 0.36%. The chain carries TRBV7-3 and TRBJ2-7; the match to TRBD2 covers 8 bases. Specimen: naive CD4+ T cells from PBMCs. Subset defined: CD45RA+ positively selected. The receptor was isolated from a man aged 18 to 29 in good health. Some clones in this sample may be carry-over from other donors' samples. CDR3: CASSPVGGAGSYEQYF. The CDR3 DNA follows: TGTGCCAGCAGCCCCGTCGGGGGGGCTGGGTCCTACGAGCAGTACTTC.